These T cell receptor beta chains were read from a single sample in a study of cytomegalovirus exposure and HLA in healthy donors. Assay used: immunoSEQ multiplex PCR; TCRdb lists only in-frame clones, some missing. The repertoire consists of around 130,000 clones, with around two thirds occurring once and the leading ten covering roughly 3%. The sample comprised PBMCs. The receptors originated from a human donor in good health. The CDR3 runs from the conserved cysteine through the conserved F or W. Each record gives: J gene, D gene, V gene, clone size, CDR3 DNA, CDR3 protein. The D gene is left open where the match is weak. The size entry is marked missing in some rows and otherwise reads once, few, many or a size class.

J gene: TRBJ2-7; D gene: -; V gene: TRBV19; clone size: -; CDR3 DNA: TGTGCCAGTAGGCGATCAGGGGAGAGCTCCTACGAGCAGTACTTC; CDR3 protein: CASRRSGESSYEQYF
J gene: TRBJ2-7; D gene: -; V gene: TRBV1; clone size: -; CDR3 DNA: TGCACCAGCAGCCCAGCGGGAGAGTCCTACGAGCAGTACTTC; CDR3 protein: CTSSPAGESYEQYF
J gene: TRBJ2-3; D gene: TRBD2; V gene: TRBV9; clone size: -; CDR3 DNA: TGTGCCAGCAGCACCGGGACTAGCGGTACAGATACGCAGTATTTT; CDR3 protein: CASSTGTSGTDTQYF
J gene: TRBJ2-6; D gene: -; V gene: TRBV5-1; clone size: -; CDR3 DNA: TGCGCCAGCAGCCAGCCCCGGGGGTCTGGGGCCAACGTCCTGACTTTC; CDR3 protein: CASSQPRGSGANVLTF
J gene: TRBJ1-4; D gene: TRBD1; V gene: TRBV29-1; clone size: -; CDR3 DNA: TGCAGCGTGGGGACAGGGCCCGGGGAAAAACTGTTTTTT; CDR3 protein: CSVGTGPGEKLFF
J gene: TRBJ2-5; D gene: TRBD2; V gene: TRBV27; clone size: -; CDR3 DNA: TGTGCCAGCAGTTTCCTCGGGGGGGAGACCCAGTACTTC; CDR3 protein: CASSFLGGETQYF
J gene: TRBJ2-7; D gene: -; V gene: TRBV5-6; clone size: -; CDR3 DNA: TGTGCCAGCAGCCCCATCGTAGGGCAGGGCTCCTACGAGCAGTACTTC; CDR3 protein: CASSPIVGQGSYEQYF
J gene: TRBJ1-4; D gene: -; V gene: TRBV7-9; clone size: -; CDR3 DNA: TGTGCCAGCAGCTTAGCTCTCGTCCCCCAGGGTGAAAAACTGTTTTTT; CDR3 protein: CASSLALVPQGEKLFF
J gene: TRBJ1-6; D gene: -; V gene: TRBV7-2; clone size: -; CDR3 DNA: TGTGCCAGCAGCTCCCAGGACAGACCGAATTCACCCCTCCACTTT; CDR3 protein: CASSSQDRPNSPLHF
J gene: TRBJ2-3; D gene: -; V gene: TRBV19; clone size: -; CDR3 DNA: TGTGCCAGTAATTTCGGGGGGCGCACAGATACGCAGTATTTT; CDR3 protein: CASNFGGRTDTQYF
J gene: TRBJ2-7; D gene: TRBD2; V gene: TRBV6-5; clone size: -; CDR3 DNA: TGTGCCAGCCGCCAGGCGGGAGTTTCCCCCTACGAGCAGTACTTC; CDR3 protein: CASRQAGVSPYEQYF
J gene: TRBJ1-5; D gene: -; V gene: TRBV5-6; clone size: -; CDR3 DNA: TGTGCCAGCAGCTTCCTAAGTCAGCCCCAGCATTTT; CDR3 protein: CASSFLSQPQHF
J gene: TRBJ2-7; D gene: -; V gene: TRBV10-1; clone size: many; CDR3 DNA: TGCGCCAGCAGAGGACTCACCTACGAGCAGTACTTC; CDR3 protein: CASRGLTYEQYF
J gene: TRBJ1-5; D gene: -; V gene: TRBV4-1; clone size: -; CDR3 DNA: TGCGCCAGCAGCCATTTGGCACCAAGCAATCAGCCCCAGCATTTT; CDR3 protein: CASSHLAPSNQPQHF